This T cell receptor beta chain was obtained from a study of blood T cell repertoires in COVID-19. Study details: Before being deemed recovered, Cohort 3 donors had two negative PCRs, clearance, or symptom resolution. T cells, B-cell-depleted T cells, or PBMCs supplied cDNA or gDNA.

Allocation to cohorts depended on clinical history reported by the participants. The assay was immunoSEQ multiplex PCR, and TCRdb's table has in-frame clones only and misses some. Among some 300,000 clones listed, around nine tenths were seen once. Trimming removed 0 bases from V and 3 bases from J, with 12 bases in between. From germline, CDR1 is SGHDT and CDR2 YYEEEE. There are 16 residues in the CDR3. The chain has TRBV5-6 and TRBJ2-2; D is perhaps TRBD1 (5 bases). The source is a woman between 55 and 75 years old in a cohort exposed to, infected with or recovered from COVID-19 (not recorded which). Sequenced sample: PBMCs or T cells enriched from blood (not recorded which). For the CDR3, the DNA is TGTGCCAGCAGCTTGGCATCGCAGGGTTACACCGGGGAGCTGTTTTTT. Its protein is CASSLASQGYTGELFF.